Shown below are 12 T cell receptor beta chains from a single sample sequenced in a study of somatic mutations in cytotoxic T cells in rheumatoid arthritis. Clones were sequenced by immunoSEQ multiplex PCR, and TCRdb holds only the in-frame ones, with some missing. The sample records 15,000 or so clones, about 77% being singletons. The sequenced sample was CD8+ T cells sorted from blood. Receptors originate from an adult with rheumatoid arthritis.

This sequence joins TRBV27 and TRBJ2-7, with D perhaps matching TRBD2 (6 bases). Trimming left V 0 bases short and J 6 bases short, with 15 bases between. CDR1 and CDR2 (germline): MNHEY, SMNVEV (reference sequence). The CDR3 totals 15 residues. This CDR3 is CASSLSNPAGPEQYF. The DNA for the CDR3 is TGTGCCAGCAGTTTATCGAATCCGGCGGGGCCCGAGCAGTACTTC.

V gene TRBV9 combines with J gene TRBJ2-1, with D possibly TRBD2 on 5 matching bases. Germline-derived CDR1 and CDR2 are SGDLS and YYNGEE. V lost 0 bases, J lost 8 bases, and 12 bases lay in between. CDR3 length: 14 amino acids. The CDR3 bases are TGTGCCAGCAGCGTAGTTGGTCTAGCCGATGAGCAGTTCTTC. It encodes CASSVVGLADEQFF.

This chain uses TRBV28 with TRBJ2-1; D gene unclear. Germline-derived CDR1 and CDR2 are MDHEN and SYDVKM. The CDR3 consists of 15 residues. Trimming took 6 bases from V and 10 from J, leaving 22 bases between them. The CDR3 loop is CASSPGEAAQEEQFF. For the CDR3, the DNA is TGTGCCAGCAGCCCCGGAGAGGCCGCCCAAGAAGAGCAGTTCTTC.

This rearrangement joins TRBV6-5 to TRBJ1-1, with D possibly matching TRBD1 (5 bases). V was clipped by 2 bases and J by 5 bases, with 15 bases between them. In germline, CDR1 is MNHEY, CDR2 SVGAGI. The CDR3 has 15 amino acids. The CDR3 loop is CASSYDAGPGTEAFF. DNA for the CDR3: TGTGCCAGCAGTTACGATGCAGGGCCTGGGACTGAAGCTTTCTTT.

CDR3 residues: CASSFDSSGGTDEQFF. In nucleotides, the CDR3 is TGTGCCAGCAGCTTCGACTCTAGCGGGGGGACGGATGAGCAGTTCTTC. The chain employs TRBV7-9 and TRBJ2-1, with 11 bases matching TRBD2. Germline lookup yields CDR1 SEHNR and CDR2 FQNEAQ (reference sequence). The CDR3 is 16 residues long. V gave up 3 bases and J gave up 8 bases; unmatched junction bases: 9.

The rearrangement uses TRBV11-2 and TRBJ2-1, with unresolved D. Trimming cost V 1 base and J 9 bases, with 4 bases left between them. The CDR3 totals 11 residues. From germline, CDR1 is SGHAT and CDR2 FQNNGV. CDR3 region: CASSLAPEQFF. In nucleotides, the CDR3 is TGTGCCAGCAGCTTAGCCCCTGAGCAGTTCTTC.

Only a few counts were recorded for this clone. The chain recombines TRBV7-8 with TRBJ2-2, with 7 bases fitting TRBD2. Germline V lookup: CDR1 SGHVS, CDR2 FQNEAQ. This CDR3 comprises 17 residues. J lost 0 bases, V lost 5 bases, and 9 bases had no gene match. CDR3 sequence (DNA): TGTGCCAGCAGCAGCGGACTAGTCGAAACGAACACCGGGGAGCTGTTTTTT. As protein: CASSSGLVETNTGELFF.

The gene calls are TRBV29-1 and TRBJ1-1; possible D gene TRBD1, 6 bases. V was clipped by 5 bases and J by 0 bases, with 10 bases between them. CDR1 is SQVTM and CDR2 is ANQGSEA in the germline V gene. The CDR3 loop spans 13 amino acids. The CDR3 here is CSVFRGLNTEAFF. The CDR3 DNA is TGCAGCGTTTTCAGGGGATTGAACACTGAAGCTTTCTTT.

The chain has TRBV7-9 and TRBJ2-5, with D perhaps assigned TRBD1 or TRBD2 (5 bases each). The end of the DNA fits TRBJ2-7 better, so the J call may be wrong. Germline CDR1 reads SEHNR; CDR2 reads FQNEAQ (reference sequence). The CDR3 consists of 15 residues. CDR3 nucleotide sequence: TGTGCCAGCAGCTGGGGCACTAGTACCCAACACGAGCAGTACTTC. This gives the protein CASSWGTSTQHEQYF.

This clone was counted between two and nine times. The chain carries TRBV28 and TRBJ1-6; D remains ambiguous. The V and J ends lost 8 bases and 3 bases respectively, with 8 bases between them. Per the germline V gene, CDR1 is MDHEN and CDR2 is SYDVKM. The CDR3 is 13 amino acids. DNA for the CDR3: TGTGCCAGCGAAGACATCTATAATTCACCCCTCCACTTT. Its protein is CASEDIYNSPLHF.

In DNA, the CDR3 is TGTGCCAGCATAGAGGATCGCTACACCTTC. This encodes CASIEDRYTF. The J gene is TRBJ1-2, the V gene TRBV2, with D unresolved. The CDR3 is 10 residues long. Trimming removed 7 bases at V and 9 bases at J, with 9 bases between. Germline CDR1 reads SNHLY; CDR2 reads FYNNEI.

This clone occurred a few times. The genes are TRBV7-2 and TRBJ2-3; 10 bases align to TRBD2. Unmatched junction bases numbered 2, after V lost 2 bases and J lost 3 bases. Germline V lookup: CDR1 SGHTA, CDR2 FQGNSA. The CDR3 is made up of 15 amino acids. The CDR3: CASSLTSGETDTQYF. The CDR3 nucleotides read TGTGCCAGCAGCTTAACTAGCGGGGAAACAGATACGCAGTATTTT.